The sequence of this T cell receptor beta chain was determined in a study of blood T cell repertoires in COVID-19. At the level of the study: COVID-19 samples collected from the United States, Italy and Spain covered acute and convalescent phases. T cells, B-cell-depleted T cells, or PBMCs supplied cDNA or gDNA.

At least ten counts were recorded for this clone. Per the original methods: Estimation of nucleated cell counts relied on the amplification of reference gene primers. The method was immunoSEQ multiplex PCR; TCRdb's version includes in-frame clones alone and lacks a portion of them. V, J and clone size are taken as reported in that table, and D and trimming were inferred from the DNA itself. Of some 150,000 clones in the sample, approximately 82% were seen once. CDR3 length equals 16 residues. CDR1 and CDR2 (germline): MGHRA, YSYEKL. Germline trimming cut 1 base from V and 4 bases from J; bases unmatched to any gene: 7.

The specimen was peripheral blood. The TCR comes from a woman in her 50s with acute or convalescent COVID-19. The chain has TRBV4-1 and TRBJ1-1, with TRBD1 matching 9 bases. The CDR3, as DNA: TGCGCCAGCAGCCAAGTACAGGGGGCTCCGGGCACTGAAGCTTTCTTT. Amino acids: CASSQVQGAPGTEAFF.